This TCR beta chain was profiled in a study of blood T cells in healthy people across ages. V dropped 2 bases and J dropped 8; count of bases not matched to a gene: 19. Germline V gene data show CDR1 as SGHDN and CDR2 as FVKESK. This CDR3 has 19 residues. Study results and limitations: TCR beta diversity per million T cells fell roughly linearly with age.

For every donor, a draw yielded around 9.4 milliliters of peripheral blood. This clonotype was detected a few times. No antigen is known for it. The second PCR ran about 6 to 11 cycles with a sample-barcoded 5' primer and J-beta primers. Each CDR3 protein gets one entry after TCRdb re-called the 5' RACE reads with MiXCR. There are over 600,000 distinct CDR3 sequences in the sample; roughly 21% occur only once, and about 3.6% lies in the top ten. The clonotype comes from a man between 65 and 85 years old in good health. The rearrangement uses TRBV14 and TRBJ2-1; 9 bases agree with TRBD2. Sequencing input: blood. The CDR3 nucleotides read TGTGCCAGCAGCCAAAGGGTCACCCGAGGTGGCGGGAGGGCTTATGAGCAGTTCTTC. Translating gives CASSQRVTRGGGRAYEQFF.